The sequence of this T cell receptor (beta chain) was determined in a study of cytomegalovirus exposure and HLA in healthy donors. This clone was detected a few times. The target antigen is unknown. V lost 6 bases, J lost 3 bases, and 5 bases stayed unmatched. Per germline, CDR1 MDHEN and CDR2 SYDVKM. The CDR3 is 13 amino acids. 60 Vbeta and 13 Jbeta primers were used in PCR. Per the original data handling: Among the unique TCR beta chains that a later analysis counted, about 84 million in all, 9.5 million to 12 million were shared. The repertoire was sequenced with immunoSEQ multiplex PCR; TCRdb's copy has only in-frame clones and lacks some. The DNA was the basis for D and trimming; V, J and clone size are from that table. Of 150,000 to 200,000 clones listed, 80% to 90% are singletons. Broader study findings: TCR beta V- and J-gene trimming was later associated with a missense DCLRE1C variant.

V gene TRBV28 combines with J gene TRBJ2-7, with TRBD1 matching 7 bases. Sequenced: PBMCs. The receptor was derived from a man younger than 35 in good health and CMV-seropositive. The CDR3 spells CASSPGQFYEQYF. CDR3 nucleotides: TGTGCCAGCAGCCCGGGACAGTTCTACGAGCAGTACTTC.